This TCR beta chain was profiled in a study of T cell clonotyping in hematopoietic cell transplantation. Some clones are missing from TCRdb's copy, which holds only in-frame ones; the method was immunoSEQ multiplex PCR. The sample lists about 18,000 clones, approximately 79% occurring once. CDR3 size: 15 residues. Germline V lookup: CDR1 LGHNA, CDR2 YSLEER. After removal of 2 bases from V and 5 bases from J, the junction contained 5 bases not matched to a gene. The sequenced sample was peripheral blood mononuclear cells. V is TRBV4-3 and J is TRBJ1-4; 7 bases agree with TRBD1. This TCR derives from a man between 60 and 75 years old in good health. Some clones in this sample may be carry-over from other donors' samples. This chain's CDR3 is CASSQPGQPNEKLFF. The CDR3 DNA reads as TGCGCCAGCAGCCAACCGGGACAGCCAAATGAAAAACTGTTTTTT.